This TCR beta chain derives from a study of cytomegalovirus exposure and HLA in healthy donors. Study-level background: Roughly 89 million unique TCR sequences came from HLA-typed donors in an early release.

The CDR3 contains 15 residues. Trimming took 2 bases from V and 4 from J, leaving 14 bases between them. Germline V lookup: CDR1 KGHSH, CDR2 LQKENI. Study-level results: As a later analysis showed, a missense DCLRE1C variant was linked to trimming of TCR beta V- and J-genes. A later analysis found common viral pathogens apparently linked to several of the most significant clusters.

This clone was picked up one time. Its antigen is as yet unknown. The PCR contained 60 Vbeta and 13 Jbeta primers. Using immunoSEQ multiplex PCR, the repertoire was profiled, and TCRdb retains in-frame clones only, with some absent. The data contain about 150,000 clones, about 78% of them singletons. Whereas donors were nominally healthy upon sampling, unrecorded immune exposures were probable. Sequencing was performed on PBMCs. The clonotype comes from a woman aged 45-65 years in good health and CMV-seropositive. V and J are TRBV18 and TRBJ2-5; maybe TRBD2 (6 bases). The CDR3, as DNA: TGTGCCAGCTCACCAACGGGCGGGACGGCAGAGACCCAGTACTTC. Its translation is CASSPTGGTAETQYF.